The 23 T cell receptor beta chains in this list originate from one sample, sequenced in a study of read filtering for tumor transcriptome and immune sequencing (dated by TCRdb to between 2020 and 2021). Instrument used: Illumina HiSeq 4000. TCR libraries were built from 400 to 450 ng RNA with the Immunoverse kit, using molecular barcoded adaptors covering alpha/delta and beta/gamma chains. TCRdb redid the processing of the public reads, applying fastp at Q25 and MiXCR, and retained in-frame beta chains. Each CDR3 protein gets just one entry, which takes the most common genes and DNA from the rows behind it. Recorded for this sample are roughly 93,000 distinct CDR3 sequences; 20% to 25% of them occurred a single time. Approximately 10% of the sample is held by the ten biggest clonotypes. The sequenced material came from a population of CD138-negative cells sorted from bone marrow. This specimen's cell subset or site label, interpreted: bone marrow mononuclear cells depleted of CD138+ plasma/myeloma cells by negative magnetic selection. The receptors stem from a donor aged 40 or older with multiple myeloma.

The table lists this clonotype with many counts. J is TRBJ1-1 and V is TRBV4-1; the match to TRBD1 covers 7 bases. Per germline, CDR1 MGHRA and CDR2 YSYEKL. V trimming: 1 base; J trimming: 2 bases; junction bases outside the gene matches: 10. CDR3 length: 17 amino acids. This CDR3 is CASSQVIGGRTNTEAFF. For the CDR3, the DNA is TGCGCCAGCAGCCAAGTAATAGGGGGCCGAACCAACACTGAAGCTTTCTTT.

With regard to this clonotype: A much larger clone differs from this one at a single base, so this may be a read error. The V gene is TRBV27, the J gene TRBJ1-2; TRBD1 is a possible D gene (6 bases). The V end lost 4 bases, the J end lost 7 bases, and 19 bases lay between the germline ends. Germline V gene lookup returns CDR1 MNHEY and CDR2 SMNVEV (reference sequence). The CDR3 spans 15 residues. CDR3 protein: CASSSAGAMVVGYTF. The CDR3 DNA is TGTGCCAGCAGTTCGGCGGGGGCGATGGTGGTTGGCTACACCTTC.

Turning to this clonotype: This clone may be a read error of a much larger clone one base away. The CDR3 loop reads CASSQVWYNEQFF. DNA for the CDR3: TGTGCCAGCAGCCAAGTTTGGTACAATGAGCAGTTCTTC. The J gene is TRBJ2-1, the V gene TRBV14; D is undetermined. The germline V and J ends were trimmed by 1 base and 4 bases, with 5 bases remaining between them. Germline CDR1 SGHDN, CDR2 FVKESK. The CDR3 length is 13 residues.

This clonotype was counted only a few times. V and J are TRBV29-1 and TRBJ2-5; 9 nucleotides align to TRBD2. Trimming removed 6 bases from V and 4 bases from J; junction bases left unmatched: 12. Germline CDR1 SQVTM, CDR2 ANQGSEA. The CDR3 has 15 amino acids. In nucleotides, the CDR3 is TGCAGCGTCCCCCGGCGGGGGGGGATTGGAGAGACCCAGTACTTC. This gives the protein CSVPRRGGIGETQYF.

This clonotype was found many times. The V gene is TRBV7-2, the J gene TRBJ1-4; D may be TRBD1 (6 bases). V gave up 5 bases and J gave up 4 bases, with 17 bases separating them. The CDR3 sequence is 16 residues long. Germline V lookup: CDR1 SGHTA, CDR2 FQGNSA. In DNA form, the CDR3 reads TGTGCCAGCAGCCGCCCGGGGGGGGCCCGTAATGAAAAACTGTTTTTT. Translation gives CASSRPGGARNEKLFF. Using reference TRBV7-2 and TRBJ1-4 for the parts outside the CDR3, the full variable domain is GAGVSQSPSNKVTEKGKDVELRCDPISGHTALYWYRQSLGQGLEFLIYFQGNSAPDKSGLPSDRFSAERTGGSVSTLTIQRTQQEDSAVYLCASSRPGGARNEKLFFGSGTQLSVL.

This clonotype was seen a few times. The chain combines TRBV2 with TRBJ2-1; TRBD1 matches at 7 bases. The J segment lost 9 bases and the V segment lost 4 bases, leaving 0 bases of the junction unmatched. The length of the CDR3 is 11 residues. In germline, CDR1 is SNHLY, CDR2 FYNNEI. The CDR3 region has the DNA TGTGCCAGCAGTGGGGACAGTGAGCAGTTCTTC. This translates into CASSGDSEQFF. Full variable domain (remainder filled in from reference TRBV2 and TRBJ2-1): EPEVTQTPSHQVTQMGQEVILRCVPISNHLYFYWYRQILGQKVEFLVSFYNNEISEKSEIFDDQFSVERPDGSNFTLKIRSTKLEDSAMYFCASSGDSEQFFGPGTRLTVL.

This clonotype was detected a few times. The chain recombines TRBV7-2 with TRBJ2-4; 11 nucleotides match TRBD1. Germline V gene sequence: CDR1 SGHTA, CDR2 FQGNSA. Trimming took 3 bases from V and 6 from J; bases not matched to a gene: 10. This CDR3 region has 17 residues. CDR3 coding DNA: TGTGCCAGCAGCTTTCCCAGGACAGGGGGCGTTATAAACATTCAGTACTTC. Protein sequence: CASSFPRTGGVINIQYF.

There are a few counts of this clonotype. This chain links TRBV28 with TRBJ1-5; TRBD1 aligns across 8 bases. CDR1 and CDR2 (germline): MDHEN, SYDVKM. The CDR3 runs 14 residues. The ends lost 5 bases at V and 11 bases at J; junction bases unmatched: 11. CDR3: CASSTTGVGVAQHF. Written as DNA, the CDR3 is TGTGCCAGCAGTACGACAGGGGTCGGTGTAGCCCAGCATTTT.

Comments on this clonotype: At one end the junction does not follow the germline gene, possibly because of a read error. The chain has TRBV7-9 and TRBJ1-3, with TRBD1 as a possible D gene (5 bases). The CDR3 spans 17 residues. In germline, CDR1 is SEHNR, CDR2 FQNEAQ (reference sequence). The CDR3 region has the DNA TGTGCCAGCAGCGACGTGGGGGGTATTTACTCTGGAAGCACCATATATTTT. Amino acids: CASSDVGGIYSGSTIYF.

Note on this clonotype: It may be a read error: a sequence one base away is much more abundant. The DNA of the CDR3 is TGCAGGGCAAGGGAGTCCTACGAGCAGTACTTC. Its translation is CRARESYEQYF. This rearrangement joins TRBV29-1 to TRBJ2-7; D perhaps matches TRBD2 (5 bases). The CDR3 has 11 amino acids. Per germline, CDR1 SQVTM and CDR2 ANQGSEA.

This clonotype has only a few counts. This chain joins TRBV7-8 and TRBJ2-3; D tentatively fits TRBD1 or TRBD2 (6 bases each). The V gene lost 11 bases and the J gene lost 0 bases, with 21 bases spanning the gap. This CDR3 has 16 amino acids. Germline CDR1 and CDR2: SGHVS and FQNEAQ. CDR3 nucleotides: TGTGCCGGCGGACTACAGGGAAGATGGAGCACAGATACGCAGTATTTT. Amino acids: CAGGLQGRWSTDTQYF.

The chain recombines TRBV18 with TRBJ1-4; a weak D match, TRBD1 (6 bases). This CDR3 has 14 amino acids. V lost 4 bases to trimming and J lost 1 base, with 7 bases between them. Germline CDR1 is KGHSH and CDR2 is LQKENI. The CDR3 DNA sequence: TGTGCCAGCTCACAGGACAGAACTAATGAAAAACTGTTTTTT. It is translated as CASSQDRTNEKLFF.

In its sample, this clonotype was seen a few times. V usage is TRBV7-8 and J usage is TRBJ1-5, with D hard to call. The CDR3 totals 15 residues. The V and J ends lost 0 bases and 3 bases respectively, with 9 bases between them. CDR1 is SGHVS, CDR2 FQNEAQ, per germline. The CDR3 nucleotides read TGTGCCAGCAGCTTAGCGCATCAGATCAATCAGCCCCAGCATTTT. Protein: CASSLAHQINQPQHF.

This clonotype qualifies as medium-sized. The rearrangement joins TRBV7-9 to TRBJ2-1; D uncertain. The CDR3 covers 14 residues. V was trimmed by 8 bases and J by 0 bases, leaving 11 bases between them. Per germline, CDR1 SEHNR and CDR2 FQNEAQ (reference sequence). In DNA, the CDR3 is TGTGCCAGCCGTGACGGCAGCTCCTACAATGAGCAGTTCTTC. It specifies CASRDGSSYNEQFF.

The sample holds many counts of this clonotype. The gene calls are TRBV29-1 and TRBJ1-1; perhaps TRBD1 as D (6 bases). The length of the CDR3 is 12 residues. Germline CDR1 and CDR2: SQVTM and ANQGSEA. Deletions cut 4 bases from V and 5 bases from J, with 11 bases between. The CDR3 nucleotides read TGCAGCGTTGGAGACAGGAGAACTGAAGCTTTCTTT. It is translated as CSVGDRRTEAFF.

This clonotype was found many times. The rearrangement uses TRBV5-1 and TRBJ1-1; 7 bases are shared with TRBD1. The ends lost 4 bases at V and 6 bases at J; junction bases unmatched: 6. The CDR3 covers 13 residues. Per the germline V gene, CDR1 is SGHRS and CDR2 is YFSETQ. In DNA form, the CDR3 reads TGCGCCAGCAGCCCACAGGGGACCGCTGAAGCTTTCTTT. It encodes CASSPQGTAEAFF.

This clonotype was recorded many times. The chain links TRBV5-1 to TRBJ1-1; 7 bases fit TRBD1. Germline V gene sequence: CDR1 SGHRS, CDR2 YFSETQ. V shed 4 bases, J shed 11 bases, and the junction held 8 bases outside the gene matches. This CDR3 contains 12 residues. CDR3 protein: CASSQDRVNAFF. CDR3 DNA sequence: TGCGCCAGCAGCCAAGACAGGGTTAATGCTTTCTTT.

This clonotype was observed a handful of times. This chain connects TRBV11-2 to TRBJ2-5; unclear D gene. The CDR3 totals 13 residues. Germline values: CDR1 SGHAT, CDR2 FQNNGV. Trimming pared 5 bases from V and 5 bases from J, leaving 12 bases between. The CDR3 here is CASSLELVETQYF. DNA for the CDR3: TGTGCCAGCAGCCTCGAACTGGTGGAGACCCAGTACTTC.

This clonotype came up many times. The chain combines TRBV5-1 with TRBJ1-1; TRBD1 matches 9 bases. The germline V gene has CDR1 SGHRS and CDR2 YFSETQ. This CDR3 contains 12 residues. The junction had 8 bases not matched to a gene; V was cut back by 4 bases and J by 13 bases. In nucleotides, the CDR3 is TGCGCCAGCAGCGTGGACAGGGGATTCGGTTTCTTT. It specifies CASSVDRGFGFF.

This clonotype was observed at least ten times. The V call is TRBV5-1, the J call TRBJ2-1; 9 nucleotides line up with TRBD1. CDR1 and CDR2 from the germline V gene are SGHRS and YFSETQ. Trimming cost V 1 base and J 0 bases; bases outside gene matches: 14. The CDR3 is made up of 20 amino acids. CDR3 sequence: CASSLYGTGKALGSYNEQFF. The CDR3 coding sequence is TGCGCCAGCAGCTTGTACGGGACAGGGAAAGCGTTGGGCTCCTACAATGAGCAGTTCTTC.

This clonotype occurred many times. CDR3 loop: CASSRADRGLAEAFF. The CDR3 region has the DNA TGTGCCAGCAGCCGCGCGGACAGGGGTTTGGCTGAAGCTTTCTTT. The chain combines TRBV11-2 with TRBJ1-1; TRBD1 matches at 9 bases. CDR1 and CDR2 (germline): SGHAT, FQNNGV. This CDR3 has 15 residues. The junction had 10 bases not matched to a gene; V was cut back by 5 bases and J by 6 bases.

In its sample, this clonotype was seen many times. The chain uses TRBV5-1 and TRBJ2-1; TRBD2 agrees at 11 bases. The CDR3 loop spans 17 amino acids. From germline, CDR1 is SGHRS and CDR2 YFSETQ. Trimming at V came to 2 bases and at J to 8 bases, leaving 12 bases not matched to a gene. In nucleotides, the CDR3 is TGCGCCAGCAGCTTTGTCCCGGGACTAGCGGCTCTGGATGAGCAGTTCTTC. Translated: CASSFVPGLAALDEQFF.

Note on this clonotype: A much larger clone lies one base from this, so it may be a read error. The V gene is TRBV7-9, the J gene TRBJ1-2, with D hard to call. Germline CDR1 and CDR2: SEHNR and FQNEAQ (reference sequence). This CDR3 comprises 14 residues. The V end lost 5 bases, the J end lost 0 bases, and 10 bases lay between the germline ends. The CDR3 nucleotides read TGTGCCAGCAGCCTTATGACATCTAACTATGGCTACACCTTC. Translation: CASSLMTSNYGYTF.